Listed below are T cell receptor beta chains from one sample, sequenced in a study of blood T cell repertoires in COVID-19. The method was immunoSEQ multiplex PCR; TCRdb's version includes in-frame clones alone and lacks a portion of them. The table shows more than 150,000 clones, with more than 65% occurring only once. The specimen sequenced was peripheral blood. These receptors were obtained from a woman aged 45-59 years with acute or convalescent COVID-19. Both conserved end residues are part of each CDR3. Fields, in order: V gene, clone size, J gene, D gene, CDR3 DNA, CDR3 protein. D genes are given only for firm matches. Clone size is stated in some rows and not others, as once, few, many or a class when expanded.

TRBV6-2/TRBV6-3,NA,TRBJ1-5,TRBD1,TGTGCCAGCAGTTACTTAACAGGGGGGACCAATCAGCCCCAGCATTTT,CASSYLTGGTNQPQHF
TRBV5-1,NA,TRBJ1-2,TRBD1,TGCGCCAGCAGCCCCGGGACAGGGCCATTTCCCCCTCTTTATGGCTACACCTTC,CASSPGTGPFPPLYGYTF
TRBV4-2,NA,TRBJ1-5,NA,TGTGCCAGCAGCCGAGAACCTACTAGCAATCAGCCCCAGCATTTT,CASSREPTSNQPQHF
TRBV30,few,TRBJ1-3,NA,TGTGCCTGGGCGATGAGCTCTGGAAACACCATATATTTT,CAWAMSSGNTIYF
TRBV19,NA,TRBJ2-3,NA,TGTGCCAGTAGGCAAGACAGAGTAACTCCATATACGCAGTATTTT,CASRQDRVTPYTQYF
TRBV28,NA,TRBJ2-7,NA,TGTGCCAGCAGTCCACCAAGGGGGGAGCAGTACTTC,CASSPPRGEQYF
TRBV12-5,few,TRBJ2-7,NA,TGTGCTAGTGGTTTGGTAACAGGGAGAAGCGAGCAGTACTTC,CASGLVTGRSEQYF
TRBV5-1,NA,TRBJ1-2,TRBD1,TGCGCCAGCAGCCGGGACAGTAACTATGGCTACACCTTC,CASSRDSNYGYTF
TRBV29-1,few,TRBJ1-2,TRBD1,TGCAGCGTTGTCCAGGGGGGTGGCTATGGCTACACCTTC,CSVVQGGGYGYTF
TRBV3-1/TRBV3-2,NA,TRBJ2-5,NA,TGTGCCAGCAGCCTCACAGGGTTGGGAGAGACCCAGTACTTC,CASSLTGLGETQYF
TRBV24-1,NA,TRBJ2-5,TRBD1,TGTGCCACCAGTGATCCCGGACAGGGTGGAGAGACCCAGTACTTC,CATSDPGQGGETQYF
TRBV6-5,NA,TRBJ1-4,NA,TGTGCCAGCAGTTTCCTCACTGGAACTAATGAAAAACTGTTTTTT,CASSFLTGTNEKLFF
TRBV3-1/TRBV3-2,NA,TRBJ2-3,TRBD2,TGTGCCAGCAGCCAAGGACTAGCGGATATTAGCACAGATACGCAGTATTTT,CASSQGLADISTDTQYF
TRBV6-2/TRBV6-3,NA,TRBJ2-7,NA,TGTGCCAGCAGCCGCGGGTCTAAAATTGGGAGGCGATCCTACGAGCAGTACTTC,CASSRGSKIGRRSYEQYF
TRBV7-2,NA,TRBJ2-2,TRBD2,TGTGCCAGCAGGCCCGGACTAGTGGGCACCGGGGAGCTGTTTTTT,CASRPGLVGTGELFF
TRBV19,NA,TRBJ2-1,TRBD2,TGTGCCAGTAAATTCCTAGCGGGATCCAATGAGCAGTTCTTC,CASKFLAGSNEQFF
TRBV28,NA,TRBJ1-3,NA,TGTGCCAGCACTTCATGGGCACAAGGGGCACCTAGCTCTGGAAACACCATATATTTT,CASTSWAQGAPSSGNTIYF
TRBV9,NA,TRBJ2-2,TRBD2,TGTGCCAGCAGCGTAGACGTAGCGGGGGGCACCGGGGAGCTGTTTTTT,CASSVDVAGGTGELFF
TRBV29-1,NA,TRBJ2-1,NA,TGCAGCGTTGAATTAGCGTCTTACAATGAGCAGTTCTTC,CSVELASYNEQFF
TRBV7-6,NA,TRBJ1-5,NA,TGTGCCAGCAGCCAACAGGTTTATAGCAATCAGCCCCAGCATTTT,CASSQQVYSNQPQHF
TRBV5-8,once,TRBJ1-5,NA,TGTGCCAGCAGCGTCGGTTGGACTTCCGATCAGCCCCAGCATTTT,CASSVGWTSDQPQHF
TRBV5-1,NA,TRBJ1-2,NA,TGCGCCAGCAGCTTGCCGTCGGGGGGCTACACCTTC,CASSLPSGGYTF
TRBV18,NA,TRBJ2-5,TRBD1,TGTGCCAGCTCACCGGGACAGGGGAGGAAAGAGACCCAGTACTTC,CASSPGQGRKETQYF
TRBV28,once,TRBJ2-7,TRBD1,TGTGCCAGCAGCTGGGGCAGGGGGCTCGACGAGCAGTACTTC,CASSWGRGLDEQYF
TRBV7-9,NA,TRBJ1-1,TRBD1,TGTGCCAGCAGACTCGGACAGGGGATCACTGAAGCTTTCTTT,CASRLGQGITEAFF
TRBV10-3,NA,TRBJ2-2,TRBD1,TGTGCCATCAGAGGACAGGGGGCGGGCGGGGAGCTGTTTTTT,CAIRGQGAGGELFF
TRBV7-2,NA,TRBJ1-2,NA,TGTGCCAGCAGCTTAGGACGGACAAATGGCTACACCTTC,CASSLGRTNGYTF
TRBV4-3,NA,TRBJ1-1,TRBD1,TGCGCCAGCAGCCAAGCGCAGGGGGGCACTGAAGCTTTCTTT,CASSQAQGGTEAFF
TRBV18,once,TRBJ1-1,NA,TGTGCCAGCTCACCAGGGGCAGGGGCAGTAGAGACTGAAGCTTTCTTT,CASSPGAGAVETEAFF
TRBV28,once,TRBJ2-7,NA,TGTGCCAGCAGTTTTAGCCCAGCCATCTACGAGCAGTACTTC,CASSFSPAIYEQYF
TRBV7-3,NA,TRBJ2-7,NA,TGTGCCAGCAGCCCCCCGCGACGGAGCCGTCCGTACGAGCAGTACTTC,CASSPPRRSRPYEQYF
TRBV18,NA,TRBJ2-7,NA,TGTGCCAGCTCACTAGGACCCCAGGGCTACGAGCAGTACTTC,CASSLGPQGYEQYF